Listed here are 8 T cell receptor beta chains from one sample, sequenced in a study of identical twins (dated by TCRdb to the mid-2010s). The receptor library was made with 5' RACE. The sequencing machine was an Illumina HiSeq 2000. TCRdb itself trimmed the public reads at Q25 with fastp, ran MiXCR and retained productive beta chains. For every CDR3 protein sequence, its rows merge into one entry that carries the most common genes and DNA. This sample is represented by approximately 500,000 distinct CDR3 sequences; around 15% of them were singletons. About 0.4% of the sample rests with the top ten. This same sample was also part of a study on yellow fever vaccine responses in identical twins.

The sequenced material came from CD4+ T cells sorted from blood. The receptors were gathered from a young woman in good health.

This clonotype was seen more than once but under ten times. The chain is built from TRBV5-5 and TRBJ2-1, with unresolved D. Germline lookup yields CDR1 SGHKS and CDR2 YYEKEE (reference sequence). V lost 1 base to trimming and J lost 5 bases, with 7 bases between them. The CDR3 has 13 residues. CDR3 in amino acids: CASSLQSDNEQFF. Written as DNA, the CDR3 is TGTGCCAGCAGCTTGCAGTCAGACAATGAGCAGTTCTTC.

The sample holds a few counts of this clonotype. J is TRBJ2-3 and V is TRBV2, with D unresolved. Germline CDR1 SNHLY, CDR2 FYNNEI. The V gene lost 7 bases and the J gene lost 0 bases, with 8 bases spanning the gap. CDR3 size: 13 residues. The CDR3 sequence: CASTTESTDTQYF. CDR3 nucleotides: TGTGCCAGCACCACGGAAAGCACAGATACGCAGTATTTT.

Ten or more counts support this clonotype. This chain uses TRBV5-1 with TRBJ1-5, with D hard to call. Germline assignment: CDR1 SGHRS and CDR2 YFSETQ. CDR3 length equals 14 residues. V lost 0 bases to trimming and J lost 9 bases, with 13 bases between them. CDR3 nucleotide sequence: TGCGCCAGCAGCTTGGCGGAGCAAGGCGCGCCCCAGCATTTT. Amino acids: CASSLAEQGAPQHF.

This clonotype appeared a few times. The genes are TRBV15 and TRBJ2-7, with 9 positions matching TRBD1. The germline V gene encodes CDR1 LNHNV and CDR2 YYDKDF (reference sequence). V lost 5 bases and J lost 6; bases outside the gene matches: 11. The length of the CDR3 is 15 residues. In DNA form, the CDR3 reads TGTGCCACCAGCCACTTGAGGGGACAGGGCGGCGAGCAGTACTTC. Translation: CATSHLRGQGGEQYF.

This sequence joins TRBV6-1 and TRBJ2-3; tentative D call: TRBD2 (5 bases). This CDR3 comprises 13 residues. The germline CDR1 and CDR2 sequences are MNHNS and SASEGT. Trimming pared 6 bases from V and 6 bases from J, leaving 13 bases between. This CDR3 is CASRKTKVDTQYF. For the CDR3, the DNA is TGTGCCAGCAGAAAGACTAAGGTGGATACGCAGTATTTT.

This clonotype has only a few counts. The CDR3, as DNA: TGTGCCAGCAGCATCTCGCGGGACAGATGGGAAAAACTGTTTTTT. This encodes CASSISRDRWEKLFF. The chain employs TRBV6-1 and TRBJ1-4, with 7 bases matching TRBD1. The CDR3 covers 15 residues. Germline CDR1 MNHNS, CDR2 SASEGT. The junction had 12 bases not matched to a gene; V was cut back by 6 bases and J by 8 bases.

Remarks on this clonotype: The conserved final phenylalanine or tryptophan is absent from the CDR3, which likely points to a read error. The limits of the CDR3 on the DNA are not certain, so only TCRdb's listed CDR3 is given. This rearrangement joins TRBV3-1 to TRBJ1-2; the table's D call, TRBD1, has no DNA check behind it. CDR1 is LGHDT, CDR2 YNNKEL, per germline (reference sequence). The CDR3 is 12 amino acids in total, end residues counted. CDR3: CASSHGTGVVFY.

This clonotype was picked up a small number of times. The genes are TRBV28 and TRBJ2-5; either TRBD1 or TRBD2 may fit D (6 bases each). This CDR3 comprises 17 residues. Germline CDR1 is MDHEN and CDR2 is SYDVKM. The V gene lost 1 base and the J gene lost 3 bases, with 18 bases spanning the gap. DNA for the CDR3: TGTGCCAGCAGTTTATTTACGTCGCGGGGACACGAAGAGACCCAGTACTTC. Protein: CASSLFTSRGHEETQYF.